The clone carrying this T cell receptor beta chain showed up just a few times. In germline, CDR1 is DFQATT, CDR2 SNEGSKA (reference sequence). The CDR3 consists of 11 residues. V was pared by 3 bases and J by 7 bases, with 10 bases between. This specimen belongs to a study of early T cells in non-severe SARS-CoV-2 infection. For the study at large: Sequencing targeted bulk RNA from unsorted whole blood, leaving chains unpaired.

The TCR library protocol attached unique molecular identifiers to the individual cDNA molecules. MiXCR, run by TCRdb on the 5' RACE reads, gives a single entry per CDR3 protein. The data hold 50,000 to 60,000 distinct CDR3 sequences, with more than 9% observed a single time. The sequenced sample was whole blood. The sequence was collected from an adult who was a healthcare worker with PCR-confirmed SARS-CoV-2 infection or an uninfected control (not recorded which). J is TRBJ2-7 and V is TRBV20-1; D perhaps matches TRBD1 (5 bases). The CDR3 loop reads CSARTVGEQYF. The CDR3 coding sequence is TGCAGTGCTAGGACAGTGGGGGAGCAGTACTTC.